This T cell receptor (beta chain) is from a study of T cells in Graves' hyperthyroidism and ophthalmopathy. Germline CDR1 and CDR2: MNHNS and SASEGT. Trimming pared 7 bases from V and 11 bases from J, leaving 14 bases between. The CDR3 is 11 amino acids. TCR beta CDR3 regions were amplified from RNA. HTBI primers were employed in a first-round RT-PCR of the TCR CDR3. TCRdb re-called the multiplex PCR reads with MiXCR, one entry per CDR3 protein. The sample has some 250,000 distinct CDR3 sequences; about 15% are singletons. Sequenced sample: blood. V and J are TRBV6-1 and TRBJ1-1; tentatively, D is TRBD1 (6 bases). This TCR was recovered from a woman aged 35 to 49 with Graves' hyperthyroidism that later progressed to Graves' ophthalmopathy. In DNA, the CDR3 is TGTGCCAGCATCCTTGGGGACATGGCTTTCTTT. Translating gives CASILGDMAFF.